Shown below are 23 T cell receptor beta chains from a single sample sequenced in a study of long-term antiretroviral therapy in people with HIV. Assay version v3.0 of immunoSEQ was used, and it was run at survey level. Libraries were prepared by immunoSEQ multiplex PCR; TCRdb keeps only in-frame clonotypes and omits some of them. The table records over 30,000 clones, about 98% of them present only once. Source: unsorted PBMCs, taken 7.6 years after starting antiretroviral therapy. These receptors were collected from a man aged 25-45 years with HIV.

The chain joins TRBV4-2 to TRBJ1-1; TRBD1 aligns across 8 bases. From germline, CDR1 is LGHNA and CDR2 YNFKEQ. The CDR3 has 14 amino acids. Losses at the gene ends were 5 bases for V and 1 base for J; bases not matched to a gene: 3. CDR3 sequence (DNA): TGTGCCAGCAGCAACAGGGGGGGGAACACTGAAGCTTTCTTT. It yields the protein CASSNRGGNTEAFF.

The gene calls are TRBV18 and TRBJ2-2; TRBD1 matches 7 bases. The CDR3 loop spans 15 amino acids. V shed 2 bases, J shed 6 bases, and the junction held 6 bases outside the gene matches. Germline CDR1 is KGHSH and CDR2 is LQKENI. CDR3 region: CASSPTGTASGELFF. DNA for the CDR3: TGTGCCAGCTCACCAACGGGGACAGCTTCCGGGGAGCTGTTTTTT.

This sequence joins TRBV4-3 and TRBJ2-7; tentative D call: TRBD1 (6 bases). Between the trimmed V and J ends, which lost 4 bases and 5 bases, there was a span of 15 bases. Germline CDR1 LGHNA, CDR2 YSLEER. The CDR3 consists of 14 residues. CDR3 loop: CASSPEGQGNEQYF. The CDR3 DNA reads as TGCGCCAGCAGCCCTGAGGGGCAGGGGAACGAGCAGTACTTC.

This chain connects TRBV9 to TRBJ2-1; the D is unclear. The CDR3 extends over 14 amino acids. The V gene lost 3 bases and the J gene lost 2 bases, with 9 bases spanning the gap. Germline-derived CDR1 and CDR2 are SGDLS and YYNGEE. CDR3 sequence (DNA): TGTGCCAGCAGCGAGAGCTTAACCTACAATGAGCAGTTCTTC. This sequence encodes CASSESLTYNEQFF. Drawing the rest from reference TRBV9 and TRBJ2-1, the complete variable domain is DSGVTQTPKHLITATGQRVTLRCSPRSGDLSVYWYQQSLDQGLQFLIQYYNGEERAKGNILERFSAQQFPDLHSELNLSSLELGDSALYFCASSESLTYNEQFFGPGTRLTVL.

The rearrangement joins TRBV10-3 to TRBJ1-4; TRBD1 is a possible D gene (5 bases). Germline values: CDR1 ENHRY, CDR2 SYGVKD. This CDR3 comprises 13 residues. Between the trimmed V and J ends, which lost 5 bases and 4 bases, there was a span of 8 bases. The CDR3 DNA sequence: TGTGCCATCAGTCCCCAGGGTAATGAAAAACTGTTTTTT. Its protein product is CAISPQGNEKLFF.

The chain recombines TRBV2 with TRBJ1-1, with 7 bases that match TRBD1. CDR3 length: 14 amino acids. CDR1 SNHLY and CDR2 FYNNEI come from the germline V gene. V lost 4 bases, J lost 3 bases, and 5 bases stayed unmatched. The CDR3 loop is CASSAGTEDTEAFF. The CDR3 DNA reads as TGTGCCAGCAGTGCCGGGACAGAGGACACTGAAGCTTTCTTT.

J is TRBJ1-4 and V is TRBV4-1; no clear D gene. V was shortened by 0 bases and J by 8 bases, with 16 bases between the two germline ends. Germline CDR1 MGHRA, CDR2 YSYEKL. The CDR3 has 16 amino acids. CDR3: CASSQEQANGGEKLFF. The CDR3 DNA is TGCGCCAGCAGCCAAGAGCAAGCAAATGGAGGCGAAAAACTGTTTTTT.

The CDR3 sequence: CASSVTGVGQPQHF. The CDR3 nucleotides are TGTGCCAGCAGCGTAACAGGGGTCGGGCAGCCCCAGCATTTT. The chain joins TRBV9 to TRBJ1-5; 7 nucleotides match TRBD1. V trimming: 1 base; J trimming: 7 bases; junction bases outside the gene matches: 5. Germline V gives CDR1 SGDLS, CDR2 YYNGEE. The CDR3 has 14 amino acids.

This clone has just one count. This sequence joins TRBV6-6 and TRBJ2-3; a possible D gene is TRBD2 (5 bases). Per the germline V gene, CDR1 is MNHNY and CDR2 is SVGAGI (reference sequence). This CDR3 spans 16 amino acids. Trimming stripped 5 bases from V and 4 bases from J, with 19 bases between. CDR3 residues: CASSRDRRGTSDTQYF. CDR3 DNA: TGTGCCAGCAGTAGAGACCGCCGGGGTACCTCAGATACGCAGTATTTT.

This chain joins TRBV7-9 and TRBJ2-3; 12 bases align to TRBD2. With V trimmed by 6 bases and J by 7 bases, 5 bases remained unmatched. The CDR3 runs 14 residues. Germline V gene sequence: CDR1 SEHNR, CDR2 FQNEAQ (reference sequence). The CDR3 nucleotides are TGTGCCAGCAGACCTAGCGGGGGGGTGCATACGCAGTATTTT. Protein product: CASRPSGGVHTQYF.

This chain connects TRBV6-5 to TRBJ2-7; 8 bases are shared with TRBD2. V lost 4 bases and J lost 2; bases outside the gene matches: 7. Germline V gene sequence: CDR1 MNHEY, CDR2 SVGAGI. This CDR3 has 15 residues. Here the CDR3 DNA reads TGTGCCAGCAGTTCCCCGGCCGGGGGGGCCTACGAGCAGTACTTC. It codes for CASSSPAGGAYEQYF.

The CDR3 DNA is TGTGCCAGCAGTGAAGGGCTGTACGAGCAGTACTTC. Its translation is CASSEGLYEQYF. This sequence joins TRBV25-1 and TRBJ2-7; the D is unclear. This CDR3 spans 12 amino acids. Germline V gene sequence: CDR1 MGHDK, CDR2 SYGVNS. V dropped 2 bases and J dropped 4 bases, with 6 bases sitting between them.

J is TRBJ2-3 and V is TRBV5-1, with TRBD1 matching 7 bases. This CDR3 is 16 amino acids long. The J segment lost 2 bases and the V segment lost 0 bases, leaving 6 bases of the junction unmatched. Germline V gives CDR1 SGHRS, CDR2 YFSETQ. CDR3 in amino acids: CASSLDSRGNTDTQYF. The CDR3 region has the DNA TGCGCCAGCAGCTTGGATAGCAGGGGGAACACAGATACGCAGTATTTT.

CDR3 sequence: CSVHSAGVGELFF. The CDR3 DNA sequence: TGCAGCGTTCATTCAGCGGGAGTTGGGGAGCTGTTTTTT. The genes are TRBV29-1 and TRBJ2-2; 8 bases fit TRBD2. The CDR3 length is 13 residues. Germline V gene lookup returns CDR1 SQVTM and CDR2 ANQGSEA. J lost 8 bases, V lost 5 bases, and 7 bases had no gene match.

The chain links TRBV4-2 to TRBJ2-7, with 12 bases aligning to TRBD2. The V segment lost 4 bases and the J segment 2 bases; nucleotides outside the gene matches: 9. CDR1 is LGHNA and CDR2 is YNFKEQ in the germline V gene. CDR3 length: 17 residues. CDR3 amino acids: CASSLGLAGRSAYEQYF. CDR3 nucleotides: TGTGCCAGCAGCCTCGGACTAGCGGGACGCTCCGCCTACGAGCAGTACTTC.

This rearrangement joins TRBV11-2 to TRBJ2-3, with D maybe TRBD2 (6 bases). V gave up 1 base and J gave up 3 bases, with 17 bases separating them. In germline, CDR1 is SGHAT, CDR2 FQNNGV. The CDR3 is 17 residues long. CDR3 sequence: CASSLGDPGRRTDTQYF. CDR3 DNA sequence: TGTGCCAGCAGCTTAGGCGATCCAGGGAGGCGGACAGATACGCAGTATTTT.

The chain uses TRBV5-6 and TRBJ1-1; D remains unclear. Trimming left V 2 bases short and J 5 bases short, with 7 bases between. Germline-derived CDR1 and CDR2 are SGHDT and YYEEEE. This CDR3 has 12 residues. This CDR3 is CASSLMETEAFF. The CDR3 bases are TGTGCCAGCAGCTTAATGGAGACTGAAGCTTTCTTT.

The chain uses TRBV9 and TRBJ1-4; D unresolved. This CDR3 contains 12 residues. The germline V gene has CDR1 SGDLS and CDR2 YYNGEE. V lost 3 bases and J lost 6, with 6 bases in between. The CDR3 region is CASSDGDEKLFF. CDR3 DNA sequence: TGTGCCAGCAGCGACGGGGATGAAAAACTGTTTTTT.

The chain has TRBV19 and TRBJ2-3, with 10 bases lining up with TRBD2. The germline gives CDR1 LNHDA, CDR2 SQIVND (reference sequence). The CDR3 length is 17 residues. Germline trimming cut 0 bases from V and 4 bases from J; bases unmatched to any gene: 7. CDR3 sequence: CASSIDTLAGVADTQYF. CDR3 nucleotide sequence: TGTGCCAGTAGTATAGATACCCTAGCGGGAGTAGCAGATACGCAGTATTTT.

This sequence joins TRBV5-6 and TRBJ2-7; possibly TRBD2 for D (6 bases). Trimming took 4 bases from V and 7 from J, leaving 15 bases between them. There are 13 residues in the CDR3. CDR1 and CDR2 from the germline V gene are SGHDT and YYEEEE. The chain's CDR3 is CASSPQARDEQYF. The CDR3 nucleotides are TGTGCCAGCAGCCCCCAGGCGCGGGATGAGCAGTACTTC.

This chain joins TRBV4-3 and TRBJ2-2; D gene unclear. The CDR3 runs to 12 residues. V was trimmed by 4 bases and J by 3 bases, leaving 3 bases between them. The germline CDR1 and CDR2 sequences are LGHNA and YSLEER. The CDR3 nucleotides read TGCGCCAGCAGCCGGGACACCGGGGAGCTGTTTTTT. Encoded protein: CASSRDTGELFF.

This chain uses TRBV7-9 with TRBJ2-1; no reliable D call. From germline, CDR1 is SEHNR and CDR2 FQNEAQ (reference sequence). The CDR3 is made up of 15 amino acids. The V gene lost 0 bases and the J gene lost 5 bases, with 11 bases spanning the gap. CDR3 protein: CASSLAGLQNNEQFF. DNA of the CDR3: TGTGCCAGCAGCTTAGCGGGGTTACAGAACAATGAGCAGTTCTTC.

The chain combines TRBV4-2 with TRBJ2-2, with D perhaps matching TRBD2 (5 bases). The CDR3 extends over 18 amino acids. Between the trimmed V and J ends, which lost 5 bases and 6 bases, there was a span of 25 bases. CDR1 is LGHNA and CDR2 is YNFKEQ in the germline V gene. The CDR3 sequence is CASSDEGSGYPMAGELFF. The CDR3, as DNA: TGTGCCAGCAGCGATGAAGGGAGCGGATACCCCATGGCCGGGGAGCTGTTTTTT.